The 11 T cell receptor beta chains below all came from one sample that was sequenced in a study of OX40 agonist ivuxolimab in advanced cancers. Repertoires were generated with immunoSEQ multiplex PCR, while TCRdb's copy carries only in-frame clones and drops some. This table has 79,000 or so clones, about 90% appearing once. The specimen comprised CD4+ or CD8+ T cells sorted from blood, sampled in a trial of the OX40 agonist ivuxolimab. The receptors come from an adult with an advanced solid tumor such as melanoma, head and neck, liver or kidney cancer.

The rearrangement joins TRBV14 to TRBJ2-7, with 8 positions matching TRBD1. V shed 4 bases and J 6 bases; nucleotides not matched to a gene: 5. The length of the CDR3 is 13 residues. Germline lookup yields CDR1 SGHDN and CDR2 FVKESK. Here the CDR3 reads CASSPRQGSEQYF. CDR3 sequence (DNA): TGTGCCAGCAGCCCCCGACAGGGGAGCGAGCAGTACTTC.

The rearrangement uses TRBV6-5 and TRBJ2-5; no reliable D call. In germline, CDR1 is MNHEY, CDR2 SVGAGI. With 6 bases removed from V and 5 bases from J, the gap between germline ends came to 7 bases. The CDR3 sequence is 11 residues long. In nucleotides, the CDR3 is TGTGCCAGCAGCTTCGGCGAGACCCAGTACTTC. It yields the protein CASSFGETQYF.

The rearrangement uses TRBV28 and TRBJ2-7; no definite D call. V was shortened by 2 bases and J by 2 bases, with 10 bases between the two germline ends. Germline lookup yields CDR1 MDHEN and CDR2 SYDVKM. CDR3 length: 14 amino acids. CDR3 DNA sequence: TGTGCCAGCAGTTTAACCCTAGAAACCTACGAGCAGTACTTC. This encodes CASSLTLETYEQYF.

This chain uses TRBV7-3 with TRBJ2-2, with no clear D. Germline CDR1 SGHTA, CDR2 FQGTGA. The CDR3 totals 15 residues. The germline V and J ends were trimmed by 2 bases and 2 bases, with 9 bases remaining between them. CDR3: CASSLSQLNTGELFF. DNA for the CDR3: TGTGCCAGCAGCTTATCGCAGCTTAACACCGGGGAGCTGTTTTTT.

CDR3 in DNA: TGCGCCAGCAGCCAAGCGCTAGTAGCTAGCAATCAGCCCCAGCATTTT. This gives the protein CASSQALVASNQPQHF. V is TRBV4-1 and J is TRBJ1-5; no reliable D call. The germline V and J ends were trimmed by 1 base and 0 bases, with 10 bases remaining between them. This CDR3 has 16 amino acids. Germline values: CDR1 MGHRA, CDR2 YSYEKL.

This chain links TRBV9 with TRBJ2-7, with D maybe TRBD2 (6 bases). This CDR3 has 14 amino acids. Germline CDR1 is SGDLS and CDR2 is YYNGEE. V lost 0 bases and J lost 3, with 10 bases in between. The CDR3 loop is CASSVGAEGYEQYF. The CDR3 DNA is TGTGCCAGCAGCGTAGGAGCGGAGGGCTACGAGCAGTACTTC.

The chain uses TRBV10-3 and TRBJ2-2, with TRBD2 matching 13 bases. J gave up 4 bases and V 6 bases, and 8 bases lay outside the gene matches. Per the germline V gene, CDR1 is ENHRY and CDR2 is SYGVKD. The CDR3 totals 17 residues. The CDR3 DNA is TGTGCCATCAGCGATACTAGCGGGAGGGCCGGCACCGGGGAGCTGTTTTTT. As protein: CAISDTSGRAGTGELFF.

V and J are TRBV5-1 and TRBJ2-3; D remains unclear. Trimming removed 0 bases from V and 6 bases from J, with 11 bases in between. Germline V CDR1 and CDR2: SGHRS, YFSETQ. This CDR3 contains 14 residues. The CDR3 sequence is CASSLGGIGDTQYF. The CDR3 coding sequence is TGCGCCAGCAGCTTGGGGGGTATCGGTGATACGCAGTATTTT.

The chain links TRBV30 to TRBJ2-3, with D possibly matching TRBD1 (6 bases). The V gene's germline CDR1 is GTSNPN and CDR2 SVGIG (reference sequence). Deletions cut 3 bases from V and 4 bases from J, with 8 bases between. The CDR3 contains 12 residues. The CDR3 DNA follows: TGTGCCTGGAGCGAGGGGGCAGATACGCAGTATTTT. Amino acid sequence: CAWSEGADTQYF.

The chain carries TRBV18 and TRBJ2-3, with 11 bases aligning to TRBD2. Germline V gene lookup returns CDR1 KGHSH and CDR2 LQKENI. This CDR3 has 15 amino acids. V shed 3 bases and J 6 bases; nucleotides not matched to a gene: 5. The CDR3 region is CASSPPGLAEDTQYF. The CDR3 DNA reads TGTGCCAGCTCACCGCCGGGACTAGCGGAGGATACGCAGTATTTT.

The chain carries TRBV7-2 and TRBJ2-7; 10 bases map to TRBD1. This CDR3 has 15 amino acids. CDR1 is SGHTA and CDR2 is FQGNSA in the germline V gene. V lost 5 bases, J lost 2 bases, and 6 bases stayed unmatched. CDR3 in DNA: TGTGCCAGCAGCGCCCAGACAGGGGGCACCTACGAGCAGTACTTC. Encoded protein: CASSAQTGGTYEQYF.